The 16 T cell receptor beta chains below come from one sample, sequenced in a study of T-cell reconstitution after alpha-beta-depleted transplantation in children. Unique molecular identifiers were used to barcode this TCRbeta library. TCRdb ran MiXCR on the PCR reads and lists one entry per CDR3 protein. Found here are some 220,000 distinct CDR3 sequences, roughly a tenth of them singletons; the top ten hold 28%. The sequences come from PBMCs, collected before TCRalphabeta/CD19-depleted stem cell transplant. The receptors were sampled from a child younger than two with acute myeloid leukemia, due to receive a stem cell transplant.

The chain has TRBV6-2 or TRBV6-3 and TRBJ1-2; D is undetermined. Germline-derived CDR1 and CDR2 are MNHEY and SVGEGT. This CDR3 has 13 residues. The V end lost 0 bases, the J end lost 8 bases, and 10 bases lay between the germline ends. The CDR3 sequence: CASSYSPPRGYTF. In nucleotides, the CDR3 is TGTGCCAGCAGTTACTCCCCTCCGAGAGGCTACACCTTC.

In its sample, this clonotype was seen many times. This chain uses TRBV4-1 with TRBJ2-5, with 7 positions matching TRBD2. With 0 bases clipped from V and 5 bases from J, the junction kept 12 bases outside the gene matches. The length of the CDR3 is 17 residues. Germline assignment: CDR1 MGHRA and CDR2 YSYEKL. CDR3 region: CASSQDWKTSMFETQYF. CDR3 coding DNA: TGCGCCAGCAGCCAAGATTGGAAGACTAGCATGTTTGAGACCCAGTACTTC.

This clonotype was picked up many times. The chain uses TRBV4-2 and TRBJ2-1, with TRBD2 identical over 13 bases. This CDR3 spans 16 amino acids. Per the germline V gene, CDR1 is LGHNA and CDR2 is YNFKEQ. With 4 bases clipped from V and 11 bases from J, the junction kept 11 bases outside the gene matches. The CDR3 nucleotides read TGTGCCAGCAGCCCTCTACGCGGACTAGCGGGAGATCAGCAGTTCTTC. Its protein is CASSPLRGLAGDQQFF.

This chain joins TRBV4-1 and TRBJ2-7, with 8 nucleotides matching TRBD1. V dropped 3 bases and J dropped 4; count of bases not matched to a gene: 5. CDR1 is MGHRA, CDR2 YSYEKL, per germline. This CDR3 has 14 residues. CDR3 residues: CASSQRTGTYEQYF. The CDR3, as DNA: TGCGCCAGCAGCCAGCGGACAGGGACTTACGAGCAGTACTTC.

This clonotype was counted many times. The chain employs TRBV24-1 and TRBJ2-6; D is unclear. The CDR3 loop spans 13 amino acids. V gave up 6 bases and J gave up 1 base, with 3 bases separating them. Per the germline V gene, CDR1 is KGHDR and CDR2 is SFDVKD. CDR3 loop: CATSRSGANVLTF. Here the CDR3 DNA reads TGTGCCACCAGTCGGTCTGGGGCCAACGTCCTGACTTTC.

The table lists this clonotype with many counts. The V call is TRBV6-1, the J call TRBJ2-5, with D perhaps matching TRBD1 (6 bases). Looked up from germline, CDR1 is MNHNS and CDR2 is SASEGT. The V and J ends lost 5 bases and 3 bases respectively, with 16 bases between them. This CDR3 contains 15 residues. The CDR3 sequence is CASSPNSGTKETQYF. As DNA, the CDR3 is TGTGCCAGCAGTCCTAACTCCGGGACAAAAGAGACCCAGTACTTC.

As concerns this clonotype: This may stem from a read error, because a much larger clone lies one nucleotide away. The chain is built from TRBV20-1 and TRBJ1-2, with no clear D. The CDR3 is 11 residues long. Germline V gives CDR1 DFQATT, CDR2 SNEGSKA (reference sequence). This chain's CDR3 is CSVRANYGDTF. CDR3 DNA sequence: TGCAGTGTTAGAGCTAACTATGGCGACACCTTC.

V gene TRBV7-2 combines with J gene TRBJ1-3; 8 positions match TRBD1. The CDR3 totals 16 residues. Germline trimming cut 0 bases from V and 2 bases from J; bases unmatched to any gene: 3. Germline-derived CDR1 and CDR2 are SGHTA and FQGNSA. CDR3 region: CASSLAQGGTGNTIYF. The CDR3 DNA reads as TGTGCCAGCAGCTTAGCACAGGGGGGTACTGGAAACACCATATATTTT.

This clonotype has a count of ten or more. The rearrangement links TRBV5-1 to TRBJ2-5; 12 nucleotides match TRBD2. This CDR3 comprises 15 residues. The germline V gene encodes CDR1 SGHRS and CDR2 YFSETQ. Trimming cost V 2 bases and J 2 bases; bases outside gene matches: 1. CDR3: CASSFGLAGQETQYF. The DNA of the CDR3 is TGCGCCAGCAGCTTCGGACTAGCGGGGCAAGAGACCCAGTACTTC. The full variable domain, its missing parts supplied by reference TRBV5-1 and TRBJ2-5, is KAGVTQTPRYLIKTRGQQVTLSCSPISGHRSVSWYQQTPGQGLQFLFEYFSETQRNKGNFPGRFSGRQFSNSRSEMNVSTLELGDSALYLCASSFGLAGQETQYFGPGTRLLVL.

This clonotype was found many times. The chain uses TRBV7-2 and TRBJ1-2; 7 bases are shared with TRBD1. Looked up from germline, CDR1 is SGHTA and CDR2 is FQGNSA. V was clipped by 5 bases and J by 6 bases; unmatched bases: 6. The CDR3 consists of 13 residues. DNA of the CDR3: TGTGCCAGCAGCGGAACAGGGGTCAATGGCTACACCTTC. It encodes CASSGTGVNGYTF.

At least ten counts were recorded for this clonotype. CDR3 loop: CASRRSQALSYNEQFF. The CDR3 DNA reads as TGCGCCAGCAGACGGAGTCAGGCCCTCTCCTACAATGAGCAGTTCTTC. The rearrangement joins TRBV5-1 to TRBJ2-1; no reliable D call. CDR1 and CDR2 (germline): SGHRS, YFSETQ. The V gene lost 5 bases and the J gene lost 0 bases, with 15 bases spanning the gap. The CDR3 length is 16 residues.

The V call is TRBV12-3 or TRBV12-4, the J call TRBJ1-1; TRBD1 matches 7 bases. Germline trimming cut 6 bases from V and 8 bases from J; bases unmatched to any gene: 9. The CDR3 consists of 13 residues. This CDR3 reads CASRTRQGGEAFF. The DNA for the CDR3 is TGTGCCAGCAGAACAAGACAGGGAGGAGAAGCTTTCTTT.

This clonotype was observed at least ten times. The CDR3 loop reads CASSVGQGGAAFF. The CDR3 bases are TGCGCCAGCAGTGTGGGACAGGGAGGAGCGGCTTTCTTT. This rearrangement joins TRBV5-1 to TRBJ1-1; TRBD1 matches 9 bases. The CDR3 is 13 amino acids. J lost 11 bases, V lost 5 bases, and 10 bases had no gene match. Germline-derived CDR1 and CDR2 are SGHRS and YFSETQ.

Points on this clonotype: A much larger clone is a single base away; this may be a read error. J is TRBJ1-4 and V is TRBV5-1; 7 positions agree with TRBD1. Trimming at V came to 4 bases and at J to 7 bases, leaving 4 bases not matched to a gene. Germline loops: CDR1 SGHRS, CDR2 YFSETQ. There are 13 residues in the CDR3. The DNA for the CDR3 is TGCGCCAGCAGCATGAGACAGGGTGAAAAACTGTTTTTT. It is translated as CASSMRQGEKLFF. Combining the CDR3 with reference TRBV5-1 and TRBJ1-4 gives the whole variable domain KAGVTQTPRYLIKTRGQQVTLSCSPISGHRSVSWYQQTPGQGLQFLFEYFSETQRNKGNFPGRFSGRQFSNSRSEMNVSTLELGDSALYLCASSMRQGEKLFFGSGTQLSVL.

Many counts were recorded for this clonotype. This chain joins TRBV28 and TRBJ1-2; TRBD1 aligns across 8 bases. CDR3 length equals 11 residues. Germline CDR1 MDHEN, CDR2 SYDVKM. The junction had 6 bases not matched to a gene; V was cut back by 10 bases and J by 8 bases. CDR3 nucleotides: TGTGCCATTGCCAGGGGGCTCGGCTACACCTTC. Translating gives CAIARGLGYTF.

In this sample, this clonotype turned up many times. The gene calls are TRBV5-5 and TRBJ1-1; the D gene is possibly TRBD1 (5 bases). Germline V CDR1 and CDR2: SGHKS, YYEKEE (reference sequence). The CDR3 covers 14 residues. Trimming took 6 bases from V and 5 from J, leaving 17 bases between them. The CDR3 is CASTGWDSSTEAFF. The CDR3 nucleotides are TGTGCCAGCACGGGGTGGGACTCTTCTACTGAAGCTTTCTTT.